The 25 T cell receptor beta chains listed next were all sequenced from one sample in a study of T cell repertoires in aging, cancer and after chemotherapy. TCR beta rearrangements were amplified from peripheral blood genomic DNA. A mixed TRB-A/B primer pool amplified rearranged TRB by multiplex touch-down PCR. TCRdb processed the multiplex PCR reads anew with MiXCR; each CDR3 protein has one entry. The sample lists about 9,200 distinct CDR3 sequences; 37% were seen once. Specimen: blood. The receptor source for this set is a human donor in good health.

The V and J genes are TRBV6-6 and TRBJ2-5, with TRBD2 as a possible D gene (6 bases). The CDR3 is made up of 14 amino acids. V was pared by 6 bases and J by 5 bases, with 16 bases between. From germline, CDR1 is MNHNY and CDR2 SVGAGI (reference sequence). The CDR3 region has the DNA TGTGCCAGCAGGACTAGTGGAGTGCACGAGACCCAGTACTTC. Translated: CASRTSGVHETQYF.

The chain combines TRBV2 with TRBJ2-7; unclear D gene. The ends were cut back, 7 bases at V and 5 bases at J, with 21 bases in the middle. CDR3 length: 15 amino acids. Germline CDR1 reads SNHLY; CDR2 reads FYNNEI. CDR3 sequence (DNA): TGTGCCAGCACCCTAAGTGCGTATTTAAATAACGAGCAGTACTTC. Translated, it gives CASTLSAYLNNEQYF.

The V gene is TRBV12-3 or TRBV12-4, the J gene TRBJ2-1, with 7 bases that match TRBD2. The junction had 8 bases not matched to a gene; V was cut back by 4 bases and J by 5 bases. This CDR3 is built from 15 residues. The CDR3 DNA reads as TGTGCCAGCAGTTACCGGGGGGTTACCCACAATGAGCAGTTCTTC. Translation: CASSYRGVTHNEQFF.

The sample holds a few counts of this clonotype. This chain uses TRBV6-1 with TRBJ2-3; D remains ambiguous. The CDR3 is 12 residues long. With 3 bases removed from V and 4 bases from J, the gap between germline ends came to 5 bases. Germline V gene lookup returns CDR1 MNHNS and CDR2 SASEGT. CDR3 DNA sequence: TGTGCCAGCAGTGACCGGGCAGATACGCAGTATTTT. Its translation is CASSDRADTQYF.

The chain has TRBV30 and TRBJ2-7, with no clear D. This CDR3 region has 14 residues. Trimming removed 1 base at V and 0 bases at J, with 10 bases between. Germline V gene sequence: CDR1 GTSNPN, CDR2 SVGIG (reference sequence). The CDR3 DNA follows: TGTGCCTGGAGTGCAAGGGCGAGCTCCTACGAGCAGTACTTC. It yields the protein CAWSARASSYEQYF.

This chain uses TRBV7-9 with TRBJ2-4, with D possibly matching TRBD2 (6 bases). The CDR3 has 12 residues. CDR1 and CDR2 from the germline V gene are SEHNR and FQNEAQ (reference sequence). Trimming left V 2 bases short and J 11 bases short, with 10 bases between. For the CDR3, the DNA is TGTGCCAGCAGCTTATGGGGACTTTTTCAGTACTTC. Protein product: CASSLWGLFQYF.

This sequence joins TRBV7-2 and TRBJ2-1; 12 nucleotides line up with TRBD2. Germline V gene lookup returns CDR1 SGHTA and CDR2 FQGNSA. Trimming removed 6 bases from V and 6 bases from J; junction bases left unmatched: 6. The CDR3 loop spans 15 amino acids. The CDR3 is CASSRLAGERNEQFF. The DNA of the CDR3 is TGTGCCAGCAGTCGACTAGCGGGAGAACGCAATGAGCAGTTCTTC.

This clonotype was seen a handful of times. The V gene is TRBV19, the J gene TRBJ1-2; D uncertain. There are 12 residues in the CDR3. In germline, CDR1 is LNHDA, CDR2 SQIVND (reference sequence). V lost 2 bases and J 6 bases, leaving 7 bases between the germline ends. CDR3 region: CASSISRNGYTF. The CDR3 DNA reads TGTGCCAGTAGTATAAGCCGGAATGGCTACACCTTC.

This clonotype appeared a few times. The gene calls are TRBV15 and TRBJ2-1; 10 bases fit TRBD2. Germline values: CDR1 LNHNV, CDR2 YYDKDF (reference sequence). The junction had 18 bases not matched to a gene; V was cut back by 0 bases and J by 7 bases. CDR3 length equals 20 residues. The CDR3 DNA sequence: TGTGCCACCAGCAGAGATTCACCTTCATTCAGAAGCGGGAGGGGGAATGAGCAGTTCTTC. This gives the protein CATSRDSPSFRSGRGNEQFF.

This clonotype has only a few counts. The V gene is TRBV12-3 or TRBV12-4, the J gene TRBJ2-3, with 8 bases that match TRBD1. This CDR3 has 15 residues. V was pared by 2 bases and J by 5 bases, with 6 bases of the junction left unmatched. CDR3 nucleotide sequence: TGTGCCAGCAGTTTAATGGCCAGGGGGCTAGATACGCAGTATTTT. This translates into CASSLMARGLDTQYF.

This sequence joins TRBV5-1 and TRBJ2-7; D may match TRBD1 or TRBD2 (5 bases each). Germline CDR1 and CDR2: SGHRS and YFSETQ. This CDR3 comprises 15 residues. Trimming took 2 bases from V and 0 from J, leaving 12 bases between them. CDR3 sequence: CASSFFWGTSYEQYF. The CDR3 region has the DNA TGCGCCAGCAGCTTTTTCTGGGGGACCTCCTACGAGCAGTACTTC.

The chain has TRBV6-2 or TRBV6-3 and TRBJ2-1; unclear D gene. Germline CDR1 reads MNHEY; CDR2 reads SVGEGT. CDR3 size: 13 residues. V was cut by 2 bases and J by 2 bases, with 4 bases left in between. The CDR3 DNA is TGTGCCAGCAGTTACAGTGCCTACAATGAGCAGTTCTTC. Translation: CASSYSAYNEQFF.

The chain combines TRBV7-9 with TRBJ2-1; 8 positions match TRBD2. CDR1 and CDR2 (germline): SEHNR, FQNEAQ (reference sequence). The length of the CDR3 is 12 residues. The J segment lost 9 bases and the V segment lost 5 bases, leaving 3 bases of the junction unmatched. CDR3 region: CASSKTSAEQFF. The CDR3 DNA reads TGTGCCAGCAGCAAGACTAGCGCTGAGCAGTTCTTC.

This sequence joins TRBV18 and TRBJ1-1; possibly TRBD1 for D (5 bases). Germline loops: CDR1 KGHSH, CDR2 LQKENI. The V and J ends lost 6 bases and 4 bases respectively, with 12 bases between them. The CDR3 covers 13 residues. The chain's CDR3 is CASSTLQVTEAFF. The CDR3 DNA follows: TGTGCCAGCTCGACCCTACAGGTCACTGAAGCTTTCTTT.

This clonotype is classed as medium-sized. The chain uses TRBV29-1 and TRBJ2-5; D is undetermined. Per the germline V gene, CDR1 is SQVTM and CDR2 is ANQGSEA. With 0 bases removed from V and 5 bases from J, the gap between germline ends came to 7 bases. The CDR3 covers 12 residues. The CDR3 reads CSVEDIGETQYF. The CDR3 DNA sequence: TGCAGCGTTGAAGATATCGGGGAGACCCAGTACTTC.

The chain recombines TRBV12-3 or TRBV12-4 with TRBJ2-1; 8 nucleotides line up with TRBD2. Unmatched junction bases numbered 17, after V lost 7 bases and J lost 9 bases. The CDR3 is made up of 16 amino acids. CDR3 sequence (DNA): TGTGCCAGCATTTCGACTAGCGCCCCACCGACGGGTGAGCAGTTCTTC. It yields the protein CASISTSAPPTGEQFF.

The genes are TRBV5-5 and TRBJ2-7, with 7 bases fitting TRBD1. V lost 4 bases and J lost 6; bases outside the gene matches: 13. The V gene's germline CDR1 is SGHKS and CDR2 YYEKEE (reference sequence). This CDR3 is built from 15 residues. The CDR3 DNA is TGTGCCAGCAGCACCACAGGGGCTCCCGCGATCGAGCAGTACTTC. Amino acids: CASSTTGAPAIEQYF.

Relative to its sample, this clonotype is large (0.1 to 1%). J is TRBJ2-3 and V is TRBV29-1; D unclear. CDR1 and CDR2 from the germline V gene are SQVTM and ANQGSEA. Trimming pared 2 bases from V and 3 bases from J, leaving 3 bases between. This CDR3 comprises 11 residues. CDR3 amino acids: CSVERTDTQYF. CDR3 sequence (DNA): TGCAGCGTTGAAAGGACAGATACGCAGTATTTT.

This chain links TRBV5-4 with TRBJ2-2; D is unresolved. Trimming pared 4 bases from V and 6 bases from J, leaving 19 bases between. In germline, CDR1 is SGHNT, CDR2 YYREEE (reference sequence). The length of the CDR3 is 16 residues. This CDR3 is CASSRQGLASPGELFF. The CDR3 DNA follows: TGTGCCAGCAGCCGCCAAGGGCTCGCGTCACCCGGGGAGCTGTTTTTT.

The chain is built from TRBV6-5 and TRBJ2-1; 8 nucleotides align to TRBD2. Unmatched junction bases numbered 7, after V lost 6 bases and J lost 3 bases. CDR3 length equals 15 residues. Germline CDR1 is MNHEY and CDR2 is SVGAGI. This CDR3 is CASRAGVGYYNEQFF. The CDR3 bases are TGTGCCAGCAGAGCGGGAGTTGGGTACTACAATGAGCAGTTCTTC.

The rearrangement uses TRBV27 and TRBJ2-3; 7 nucleotides line up with TRBD2. J lost 6 bases, V lost 5 bases, and 5 bases had no gene match. Germline V gene sequence: CDR1 MNHEY, CDR2 SMNVEV (reference sequence). The CDR3 covers 13 residues. This CDR3 reads CASSRGTTDTQYF. In nucleotides, the CDR3 is TGTGCCAGCAGTCGCGGGACTACCGATACGCAGTATTTT.

The gene calls are TRBV6-5 and TRBJ1-1; D is unclear. The CDR3 has 16 amino acids. Germline CDR1 MNHEY, CDR2 SVGAGI. The V end lost 0 bases, the J end lost 0 bases, and 11 bases lay between the germline ends. CDR3 sequence: CASSYSQLNLNTEAFF. The DNA for the CDR3 is TGTGCCAGCAGTTACTCGCAACTGAATTTGAACACTGAAGCTTTCTTT.

There are a few counts of this clonotype. The chain carries TRBV11-2 and TRBJ2-5; TRBD2 is a possible D gene (6 bases). The V and J ends lost 1 base and 7 bases respectively, with 19 bases between them. Per the germline V gene, CDR1 is SGHAT and CDR2 is FQNNGV. The CDR3 totals 16 residues. The CDR3 sequence is CASSLGVEGRKGTQYF. CDR3 coding DNA: TGTGCCAGCAGCTTAGGGGTGGAGGGGCGGAAAGGGACCCAGTACTTC.

To note about this clonotype: Sequence at one end of the junction differs from germline and may be a read error. The V and J genes are TRBV5-5 and TRBJ2-1, with 8 bases that match TRBD2. This CDR3 has 17 residues. CDR1 is SGHKS, CDR2 YYEKEE, per germline (reference sequence). The CDR3 region has the DNA TGTGCCAGAAGCTTGGCTTGGGGTCAGCGGGAGTACAATGAGCAGTTCTTC. This translates into CARSLAWGQREYNEQFF.

The chain employs TRBV6-5 and TRBJ2-5; 13 bases align to TRBD2. The CDR3 length is 14 residues. The V gene's germline CDR1 is MNHEY and CDR2 SVGAGI. The V and J ends lost 10 bases and 4 bases, in that order; junction bases with no gene match: 6. DNA for the CDR3: TGTGCCACGACTAGCGGGAGGCCAGGAGAGACCCAGTACTTC. Translated, it gives CATTSGRPGETQYF.